This is a list of T cell receptor beta chains from one sample in a study of chemoradiotherapy in HPV16-positive cancers. Using immunoSEQ multiplex PCR, the repertoire was profiled, and TCRdb retains in-frame clones only, with some absent. The sample holds more than 10,000 clones; approximately 87% are singletons and the top ten take less than 3.5%. The source material was blood, sampled from a patient who underwent chemoradiotherapy. The receptors derive from a human donor with HPV-associated anogenital cancer. CDR3s include the opening cysteine and the closing phenylalanine or tryptophan. D genes are given only for firm matches. Clone size appears in some rows only: once, few, many, or a class for an expanded clone.

d_call clone_size j_call v_call cdr3_aa cdr3_nt
TRBD2 NA TRBJ2-5 TRBV6-1 CASMEQRGIETQYF TGTGCCAGCATGGAACAGCGGGGTATAGAGACCCAGTACTTC
NA NA TRBJ1-1 TRBV5-6 CASSSYTEAFF TGTGCCAGCAGCTCCTACACTGAAGCTTTCTTT
NA NA TRBJ2-5 TRBV7-2 CASSFARYQETQYF TGTGCCAGCAGCTTCGCCAGGTACCAAGAGACCCAGTACTTC
TRBD1 NA TRBJ1-3 TRBV5-6 CASSGTTGANTIYF TGTGCCAGCAGCGGAACGACAGGGGCGAACACCATATATTTT
NA NA TRBJ1-1 TRBV2 CANSEGGGITEAFF TGTGCCAACAGCGAGGGTGGGGGGATCACTGAAGCTTTCTTT
TRBD1 few TRBJ1-1 TRBV19 CASSIPTGGLNTEAFF TGTGCCAGTAGTATCCCGACAGGGGGATTGAACACTGAAGCTTTCTTT
TRBD1 once TRBJ1-6 TRBV6-5 CASRPTGGNSPLHF TGTGCCAGCAGACCGACAGGGGGTAATTCACCCCTCCACTTT
NA NA TRBJ1-3 TRBV25-1 CASSDLQGTGNTIYF TGTGCCAGCAGTGACCTCCAGGGGACTGGAAACACCATATATTTT
TRBD1 NA TRBJ1-2 TRBV27 CASSTWGQGRGGYTF TGTGCCAGCTCAACCTGGGGACAGGGCCGAGGAGGCTACACCTTC
TRBD2 NA TRBJ2-3 TRBV10-3 CAIRELAGGDTQYF TGTGCCATCAGAGAGCTAGCGGGTGGCGATACGCAGTATTTT
NA NA TRBJ2-3 TRBV7-3 CASSRVGTDTQYF TGTGCCAGCAGCCGGGTAGGCACAGATACGCAGTATTTT
NA NA TRBJ1-2 TRBV5-4 CASSFGDYGYTF TGTGCCAGCAGCTTCGGAGACTATGGCTACACCTTC
TRBD1 once TRBJ2-3 TRBV7-8 CASSPGQGWTDTQYF TGTGCCAGCAGCCCAGGACAGGGTTGGACAGATACGCAGTATTTT
NA NA TRBJ1-1 TRBV7-8 CASSLLVTEAFF TGTGCCAGCAGCTTACTGGTAACTGAAGCTTTCTTT
NA once TRBJ1-5 TRBV19 CASSMHVGLGHNQPQHF TGTGCCAGTAGTATGCATGTCGGGCTGGGGCACAATCAGCCCCAGCATTTT
NA NA TRBJ1-2 TRBV14 CASSQGQPYGYTF TGTGCCAGCAGCCAAGGACAGCCCTATGGCTACACCTTC
TRBD1 once TRBJ1-2 TRBV7-2 CASSLTGEEGGYTF TGTGCCAGCAGCTTGACAGGGGAGGAGGGTGGCTACACCTTC
NA few TRBJ1-1 TRBV7-6 CASSLRIGNLGSAGAEAFF TGTGCCAGCAGCTTAAGAATAGGGAATCTGGGGTCAGCGGGGGCTGAAGCTTTCTTT
NA few TRBJ1-1 TRBV13 CASSPQGTEAFF TGTGCCAGCAGCCCCCAGGGAACTGAAGCTTTCTTT
TRBD2 few TRBJ2-3 TRBV30 CAWSVSSGGKDTQYF TGTGCCTGGAGTGTCTCTAGCGGGGGGAAAGATACGCAGTATTTT
NA NA TRBJ2-7 TRBV6-5 CASAAGGGTFYEQYF TGTGCCAGCGCTGCCGGTGGAGGGACTTTCTACGAGCAGTACTTC
NA NA TRBJ2-3 TRBV7-2 CASSLGALGIDTQYF TGTGCCAGCAGCCTGGGAGCCCTAGGAATAGATACGCAGTATTTT
TRBD1 NA TRBJ2-2 TRBV5-6 CASSLVQGDTGELFF TGTGCCAGCAGCTTGGTCCAGGGGGACACCGGGGAGCTGTTTTTT
NA NA TRBJ1-5 TRBV19 CASSITKMNSNQPQHF TGTGCCAGTAGTATAACAAAGATGAATAGCAATCAGCCCCAGCATTTT
NA NA TRBJ1-1 TRBV7-9 CASSLVLGLNTEAFF TGTGCCAGCAGCTTAGTATTGGGGCTGAACACTGAAGCTTTCTTT
TRBD1 once TRBJ1-3 TRBV27 CASRGPGGLGNTIYF TGTGCCAGCCGGGGGCCAGGGGGACTGGGAAACACCATATATTTT
NA NA TRBJ1-3 TRBV11-1 CASSSGPFGGNTIYF TGTGCCAGCAGCTCCGGACCTTTCGGAGGAAACACCATATATTTT
NA NA TRBJ2-5 TRBV19 CASSSGSGLTQETQYF TGTGCCAGTAGTTCCGGATCGGGGCTAACCCAAGAGACCCAGTACTTC
NA NA TRBJ1-4 TRBV10-3 CAISEGVEKLFF TGTGCCATCAGTGAAGGGGTGGAAAAACTGTTTTTT
NA NA TRBJ2-1 TRBV2 CASSAAGLGDQNNEQFF TGTGCCAGCAGCGCCGCCGGTCTGGGGGACCAGAACAATGAGCAGTTCTTC
NA NA TRBJ1-1 TRBV4-1 CASSQDSRGNTEAFF TGCGCCAGCAGCCAAGACTCCCGGGGGAACACTGAAGCTTTCTTT
NA NA TRBJ2-7 TRBV29-1 CSVSRGDSYEQYF TGCAGCGTTTCCCGCGGGGACTCCTACGAGCAGTACTTC
TRBD1 NA TRBJ1-1 TRBV6-5 CASSYRDRVVTEAFF TGTGCCAGCAGTTACCGGGACAGGGTTGTCACTGAAGCTTTCTTT
NA NA TRBJ1-5 TRBV27 CASSARDGENQPQHF TGTGCCAGCAGTGCTCGGGACGGAGAAAATCAGCCCCAGCATTTT
NA NA TRBJ2-6 TRBV5-1 CASSSWAPGPTLGSGANVLTF TGCGCCAGCAGCTCCTGGGCGCCGGGGCCGACTTTGGGCTCTGGGGCCAACGTCCTGACTTTC
TRBD1 NA TRBJ2-7 TRBV6-5 CASSYSGTVYEQYF TGTGCCAGCAGTTACTCCGGGACAGTCTACGAGCAGTACTTC
NA NA TRBJ2-5 TRBV7-6 CASSSRTEETQYF TGTGCCAGCAGCTCCCGGACAGAAGAGACCCAGTACTTC
TRBD2 few TRBJ2-3 TRBV29-1 CSVGGWGTDTQYF TGCAGCGTCGGGGGGTGGGGCACAGATACGCAGTATTTT
NA NA TRBJ1-2 TRBV4-3 CASSQDRMGGYTF TGCGCCAGCAGCCAAGACAGGATGGGCGGCTACACCTTC
NA NA TRBJ2-7 TRBV6-5 CASSPLTGTYEQYF TGTGCCAGCAGTCCATTAACAGGGACCTACGAGCAGTACTTC
NA NA TRBJ2-7 TRBV5-1 CASSPTMTFSSYEQYF TGCGCCAGCAGCCCCACTATGACATTCAGCTCCTACGAGCAGTACTTC
TRBD2 NA TRBJ2-5 TRBV2 CASNRLAGGQETQYF TGTGCCAGCAACCGACTAGCGGGGGGACAAGAGACCCAGTACTTC
NA NA TRBJ2-7 TRBV5-1 CASSSIGGRAASYEQYF TGCGCCAGCAGCTCGATCGGCGGCCGCGCAGCCTCCTACGAGCAGTACTTC
NA NA TRBJ1-1 TRBV5-5 CASSLARLSGLNTEAFF TGTGCCAGCAGCTTGGCCCGTCTTTCGGGATTGAACACTGAAGCTTTCTTT
TRBD1 NA TRBJ1-3 TRBV6-5 CASSYYAGGSGNTIYF TGTGCCAGCAGTTACTATGCAGGGGGTTCAGGAAACACCATATATTTT
NA NA TRBJ2-5 TRBV19 CASSIVSGETQYF TGTGCCAGTAGTATAGTTAGTGGCGAGACCCAGTACTTC
TRBD2 once TRBJ2-7 TRBV13 CASSLSPSGDSYEQYF TGTGCCAGCAGCTTATCCCCCAGCGGGGACTCCTACGAGCAGTACTTC
NA NA TRBJ2-4 TRBV7-2 CASSPPGVSAKNIQYF TGTGCCAGCAGCCCCCCGGGGGTATCGGCCAAAAACATTCAGTACTTC
TRBD1 NA TRBJ2-7 TRBV11-2 CASSLGTGGTYEQYF TGTGCCAGCAGCTTAGGGACAGGGGGCACCTACGAGCAGTACTTC
TRBD1 NA TRBJ2-7 TRBV7-2 CASSLVSILGDRDFEQYF TGTGCCAGCAGCTTAGTAAGCATTCTAGGGGACAGGGACTTCGAGCAGTACTTC
NA NA TRBJ2-3 TRBV27 CASSLLRSDTQYF TGTGCCAGCAGTTTACTAAGATCAGATACGCAGTATTTT
NA NA TRBJ1-2 TRBV13 CASSLVSAGAIGYTF TGTGCCAGCAGCTTAGTTTCGGCGGGGGCGATTGGCTACACCTTC
NA NA TRBJ2-5 TRBV30 CAWSVGGEETQYF TGTGCCTGGAGTGTAGGGGGGGAAGAGACCCAGTACTTC
NA NA TRBJ2-7 TRBV6-1 CASSDPQGDEQYF TGTGCCAGCAGTGACCCACAGGGAGACGAGCAGTACTTT
TRBD1 NA TRBJ1-5 TRBV6-5 CASSYSRTGDQPQHF TGTGCCAGCAGTTACTCCCGGACAGGGGATCAGCCCCAGCATTTT
NA NA TRBJ1-6 TRBV5-6 CASSLEGFFNSPLHF TGTGCCAGCAGCTTGGAGGGGTTTTTTAATTCACCCCTCCACTTT
NA once TRBJ1-4 TRBV5-1 CASSNGQSYEKLFF TGCGCCAGCAGCAACGGACAGAGTTATGAAAAACTGTTTTTT